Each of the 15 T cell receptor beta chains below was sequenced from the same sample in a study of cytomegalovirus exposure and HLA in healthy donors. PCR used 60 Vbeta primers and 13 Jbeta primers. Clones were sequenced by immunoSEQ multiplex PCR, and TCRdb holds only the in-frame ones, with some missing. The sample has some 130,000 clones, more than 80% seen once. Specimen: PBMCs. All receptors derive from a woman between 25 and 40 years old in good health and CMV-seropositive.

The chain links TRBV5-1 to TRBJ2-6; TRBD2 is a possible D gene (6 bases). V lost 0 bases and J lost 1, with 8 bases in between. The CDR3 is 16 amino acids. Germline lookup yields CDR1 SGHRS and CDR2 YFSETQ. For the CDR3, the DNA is TGCGCCAGCAGCTTGGGTGCGGGGTCTGGGGCCAACGTCCTGACTTTC. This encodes CASSLGAGSGANVLTF.

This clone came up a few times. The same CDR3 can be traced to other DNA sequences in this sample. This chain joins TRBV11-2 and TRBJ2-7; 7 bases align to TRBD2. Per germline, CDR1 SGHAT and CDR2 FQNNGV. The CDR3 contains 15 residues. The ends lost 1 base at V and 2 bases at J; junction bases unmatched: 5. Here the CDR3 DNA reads TGTGCCAGCAGCTTAGCGACTAGCAACCCCTACGAGCAGTACTTC. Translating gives CASSLATSNPYEQYF.

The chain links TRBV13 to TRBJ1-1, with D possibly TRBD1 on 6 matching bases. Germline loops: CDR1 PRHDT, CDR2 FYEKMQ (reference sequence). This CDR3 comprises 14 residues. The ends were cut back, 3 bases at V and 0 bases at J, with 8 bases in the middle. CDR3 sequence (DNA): TGTGCCAGCAGCTTGTACAGGGTGAACACTGAAGCTTTCTTT. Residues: CASSLYRVNTEAFF.

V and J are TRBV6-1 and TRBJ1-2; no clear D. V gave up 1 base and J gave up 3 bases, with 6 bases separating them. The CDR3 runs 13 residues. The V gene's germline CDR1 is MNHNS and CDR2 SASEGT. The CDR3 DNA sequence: TGTGCCAGCAGTGAAGATCCAGACTATGGCTACACCTTC. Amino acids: CASSEDPDYGYTF.

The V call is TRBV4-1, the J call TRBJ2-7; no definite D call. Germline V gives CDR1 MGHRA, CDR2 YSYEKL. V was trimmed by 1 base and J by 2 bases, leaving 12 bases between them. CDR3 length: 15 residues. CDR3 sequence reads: CASSQVSSITYEQYF. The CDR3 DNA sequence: TGCGCCAGCAGCCAAGTTTCTAGTATCACCTACGAGCAGTACTTC.

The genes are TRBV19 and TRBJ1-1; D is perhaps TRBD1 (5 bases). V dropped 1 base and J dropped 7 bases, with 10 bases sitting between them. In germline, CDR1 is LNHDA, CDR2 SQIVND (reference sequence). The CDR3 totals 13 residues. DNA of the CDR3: TGTGCCAGTAGTATAGTTCCCCAGGGTGAAGCTTTCTTT. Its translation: CASSIVPQGEAFF. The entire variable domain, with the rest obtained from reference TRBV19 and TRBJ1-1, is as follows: DGGITQSPKYLFRKEGQNVTLSCEQNLNHDAMYWYRQDPGQGLRLIYYSQIVNDFQKGDIAEGYSVSREKKESFPLTVTSAQKNPTAFYLCASSIVPQGEAFFGQGTRLTVV.

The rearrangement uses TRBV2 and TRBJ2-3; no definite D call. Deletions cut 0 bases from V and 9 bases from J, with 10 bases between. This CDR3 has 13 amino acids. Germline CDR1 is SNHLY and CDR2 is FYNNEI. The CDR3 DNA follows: TGTGCCAGCAGTGAAGCCTCGCGCGGCACGCAGTATTTT. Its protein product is CASSEASRGTQYF.

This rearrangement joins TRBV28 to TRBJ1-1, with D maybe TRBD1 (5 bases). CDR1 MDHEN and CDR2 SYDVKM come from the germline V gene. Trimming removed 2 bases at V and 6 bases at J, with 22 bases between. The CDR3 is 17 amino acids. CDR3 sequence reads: CASSLIFGGSNLPEAFF. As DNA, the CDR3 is TGTGCCAGCAGTTTAATATTCGGGGGGTCAAATCTCCCTGAAGCTTTCTTT.

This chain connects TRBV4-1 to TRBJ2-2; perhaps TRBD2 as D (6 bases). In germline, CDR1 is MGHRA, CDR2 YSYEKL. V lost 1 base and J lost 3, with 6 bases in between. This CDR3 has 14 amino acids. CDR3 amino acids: CASSQGRDTGELFF. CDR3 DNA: TGCGCCAGCAGCCAAGGGAGGGACACCGGGGAGCTGTTTTTT.

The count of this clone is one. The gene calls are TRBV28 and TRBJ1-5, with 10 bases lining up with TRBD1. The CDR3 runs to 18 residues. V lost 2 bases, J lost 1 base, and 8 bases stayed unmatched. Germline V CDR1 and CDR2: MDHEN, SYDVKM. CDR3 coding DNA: TGTGCCAGCAGTTTAGAGGGGTGGACAGGGGGGAGCAATCAGCCCCAGCATTTT. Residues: CASSLEGWTGGSNQPQHF.

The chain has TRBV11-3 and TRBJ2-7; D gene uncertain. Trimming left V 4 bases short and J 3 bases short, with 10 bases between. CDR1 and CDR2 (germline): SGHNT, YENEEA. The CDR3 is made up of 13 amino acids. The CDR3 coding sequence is TGTGCCAGCAGCTCATCGGAGAACTACGAGCAGTACTTC. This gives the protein CASSSSENYEQYF.

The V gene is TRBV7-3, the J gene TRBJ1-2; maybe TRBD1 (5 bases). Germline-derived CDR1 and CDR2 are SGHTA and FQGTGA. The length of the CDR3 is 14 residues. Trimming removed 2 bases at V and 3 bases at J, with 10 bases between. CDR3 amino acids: CASSLVAGDYGYTF. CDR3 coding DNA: TGTGCCAGCAGCTTAGTCGCGGGGGACTATGGCTACACCTTC.

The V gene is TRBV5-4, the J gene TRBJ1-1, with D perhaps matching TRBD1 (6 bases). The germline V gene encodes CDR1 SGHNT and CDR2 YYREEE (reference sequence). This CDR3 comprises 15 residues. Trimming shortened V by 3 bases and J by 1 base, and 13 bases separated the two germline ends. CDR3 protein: CASSSQGWGNTEAFF. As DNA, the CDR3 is TGTGCCAGCAGCTCCCAGGGGTGGGGGAACACTGAAGCTTTCTTT.

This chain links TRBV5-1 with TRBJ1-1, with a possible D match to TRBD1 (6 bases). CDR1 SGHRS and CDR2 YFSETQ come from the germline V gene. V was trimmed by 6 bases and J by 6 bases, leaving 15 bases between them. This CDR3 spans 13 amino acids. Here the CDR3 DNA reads TGCGCCAGCACCTTACAGGGATTAGCTGAAGCTTTCTTT. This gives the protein CASTLQGLAEAFF.

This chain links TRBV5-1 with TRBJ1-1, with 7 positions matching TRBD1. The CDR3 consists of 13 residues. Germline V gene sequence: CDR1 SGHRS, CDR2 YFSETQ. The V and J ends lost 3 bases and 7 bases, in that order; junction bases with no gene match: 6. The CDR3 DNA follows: TGCGCCAGCAGCTGGGGACAGCGCCTTGAAGCTTTCTTT. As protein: CASSWGQRLEAFF.